Below, 26 T cell receptor beta chains from the same sample are listed, as sequenced in a study of blood T cell repertoires in COVID-19. Libraries were prepared by immunoSEQ multiplex PCR; TCRdb keeps only in-frame clonotypes and omits some of them. Of approximately 100,000 clones listed, around 84% were seen once; the top ten hold less than 2.5%. Sequencing was carried out using peripheral blood. These receptors came from a human donor in a cohort sampled during active COVID-19.

V is TRBV10-3 and J is TRBJ1-3, with unresolved D. The CDR3 length is 14 residues. Per the germline V gene, CDR1 is ENHRY and CDR2 is SYGVKD. The V gene lost 2 bases and the J gene lost 0 bases, with 5 bases spanning the gap. CDR3 protein: CAISEGLSGNTIYF. The CDR3 DNA is TGTGCCATCAGTGAGGGCCTCTCTGGAAACACCATATATTTT.

V and J are TRBV21-1 and TRBJ2-5; TRBD2, the table's D call, was not compared with the DNA. TRBV21-1 is designated a pseudogene. The CDR3 has 16 amino acids. The CDR3 region is CASSKVPDPAGETQYF. CDR3 coding DNA: TGTGCCAGCAGCAAAGTCCCGGACCCTGCGGGGGAGACCCAGTACTTC.

This chain connects TRBV28 to TRBJ1-1; tentatively, D is TRBD1 (6 bases). Trimming pared 6 bases from V and 4 bases from J, leaving 15 bases between. The germline V gene encodes CDR1 MDHEN and CDR2 SYDVKM. The CDR3 is 14 amino acids. The CDR3 DNA is TGTGCCAGCAGCCTCATCCGGGACATCACTGAAGCTTTCTTT. Its protein product is CASSLIRDITEAFF.

The V and J genes are TRBV25-1 and TRBJ2-3; 7 bases are a match to TRBD2. Germline V gene lookup returns CDR1 MGHDK and CDR2 SYGVNS. The CDR3 extends over 14 amino acids. The J segment lost 4 bases and the V segment lost 3 bases, leaving 4 bases of the junction unmatched. The CDR3 sequence is CASSDGGSPDTQYF. The CDR3 coding sequence is TGTGCCAGCAGTGACGGGGGGAGCCCAGATACGCAGTATTTT.

V and J are TRBV4-3 and TRBJ2-7; TRBD1 might be the D (5 bases). Deletions cut 3 bases from V and 3 bases from J, with 9 bases between. Germline values: CDR1 LGHNA, CDR2 YSLEER. This CDR3 is built from 13 residues. The CDR3 spells CASSHTRDYEQYF. The CDR3 DNA reads TGCGCCAGCAGCCACACCAGGGACTACGAGCAGTACTTC.

The chain is built from TRBV9 and TRBJ1-1; perhaps TRBD1 as D (5 bases). V was cut by 0 bases and J by 3 bases, with 9 bases left in between. The germline CDR1 and CDR2 sequences are SGDLS and YYNGEE. The length of the CDR3 is 14 residues. The CDR3 protein is CASSVAGGYTEAFF. As DNA, the CDR3 is TGTGCCAGCAGCGTAGCCGGGGGATACACTGAAGCTTTCTTT.

The chain joins TRBV19 to TRBJ2-1; maybe TRBD2 (6 bases). Germline V gives CDR1 LNHDA, CDR2 SQIVND (reference sequence). Trimming cost V 2 bases and J 5 bases, with 13 bases left between them. The CDR3 totals 15 residues. DNA for the CDR3: TGTGCCAGTAGTATACTACCGGGACTCAACAATGAGCAGTTCTTC. Its protein product is CASSILPGLNNEQFF.

The chain's CDR3 is CASSVVGAGGLYNEQFF. The CDR3 bases are TGTGCCAGCAGCGTAGTAGGAGCGGGGGGCCTCTACAATGAGCAGTTCTTC. V and J are TRBV9 and TRBJ2-1; 9 nucleotides match TRBD2. V dropped 0 bases and J dropped 3; count of bases not matched to a gene: 7. From germline, CDR1 is SGDLS and CDR2 YYNGEE. The CDR3 is 17 residues long.

The J gene is TRBJ2-3, the V gene TRBV2, with a possible D match to TRBD1 (6 bases). The V and J ends lost 7 bases and 6 bases respectively, with 20 bases between them. The length of the CDR3 is 15 residues. Germline CDR1 and CDR2: SNHLY and FYNNEI. The CDR3 DNA sequence: TGTGCCAGCATAGGGTCGACAGGCCTTGGTGATACGCAGTATTTT. Translation: CASIGSTGLGDTQYF.

The chain recombines TRBV5-4 with TRBJ2-3; 9 positions agree with TRBD2. The CDR3 sequence is 15 residues long. Per germline, CDR1 SGHNT and CDR2 YYREEE (reference sequence). V gave up 7 bases and J gave up 3 bases; unmatched junction bases: 9. As DNA, the CDR3 is TGTGCCAGCGGCGGCGGGGGGGCGGGTACAGATACGCAGTATTTT. Translated, it gives CASGGGGAGTDTQYF.

This sequence joins TRBV7-2 and TRBJ2-1; 11 nucleotides line up with TRBD2. Germline CDR1 is SGHTA and CDR2 is FQGNSA. The CDR3 extends over 15 amino acids. V was pared by 2 bases and J by 10 bases, with 7 bases of the junction left unmatched. CDR3 DNA: TGTGCCAGCAGCTTAATTAGCGGGGGGGCTGGGGAGCAGTTCTTC. Amino acid sequence: CASSLISGGAGEQFF.

The chain recombines TRBV6-5 with TRBJ1-2; possibly TRBD1 for D (6 bases). There are 13 residues in the CDR3. Germline V gene data show CDR1 as MNHEY and CDR2 as SVGAGI. Trimming removed 6 bases at V and 6 bases at J, with 14 bases between. The CDR3 DNA is TGTGCCAGCAGAGTACACAGGGTAGATGGCTACACCTTC. Protein sequence: CASRVHRVDGYTF.

The CDR3 nucleotides read TGCAGCGTCCTAGGTGGGACTGCTTACAATGAGCAGTTCTTC. It translates to CSVLGGTAYNEQFF. V and J are TRBV29-1 and TRBJ2-1; D is perhaps TRBD2 (6 bases). The germline V and J ends were trimmed by 6 bases and 4 bases, with 16 bases remaining between them. The germline CDR1 and CDR2 sequences are SQVTM and ANQGSEA. This CDR3 contains 14 residues.

The chain is built from TRBV11-3 and TRBJ2-5; 8 nucleotides line up with TRBD1. Germline-derived CDR1 and CDR2 are SGHNT and YENEEA. This CDR3 has 15 residues. V shed 3 bases and J 5 bases; nucleotides not matched to a gene: 8. The CDR3 DNA reads TGTGCCAGCAGCTTCTCGACAGGGGAATTCGAGACCCAGTACTTC. Translating it yields CASSFSTGEFETQYF.

The chain is built from TRBV6-5 and TRBJ1-4, with 8 bases that match TRBD1. With 7 bases clipped from V and 8 bases from J, the junction kept 6 bases outside the gene matches. In germline, CDR1 is MNHEY, CDR2 SVGAGI. CDR3 size: 13 residues. Here the CDR3 reads CASTTTGEEKLFF. CDR3 nucleotides: TGTGCCAGCACAACGACAGGGGAGGAAAAACTGTTTTTT.

The chain couples TRBV5-1 to TRBJ1-1; maybe TRBD1 (5 bases). Trimming removed 2 bases at V and 0 bases at J, with 8 bases between. The CDR3 has 14 amino acids. Per germline, CDR1 SGHRS and CDR2 YFSETQ. The CDR3 DNA follows: TGCGCCAGCAGCTTTGGGGGGATGAACACTGAAGCTTTCTTT. It encodes CASSFGGMNTEAFF.

The rearrangement uses TRBV28 and TRBJ2-1, with D possibly TRBD2 on 5 matching bases. CDR1 MDHEN and CDR2 SYDVKM come from the germline V gene. The CDR3 spans 15 residues. V dropped 5 bases and J dropped 4 bases, with 15 bases sitting between them. As DNA, the CDR3 is TGTGCCAGCAGTCAACTCCCGGGAAAATACAATGAGCAGTTCTTC. This codes for CASSQLPGKYNEQFF.

The chain recombines TRBV6-2 or TRBV6-3 with TRBJ2-7, with a weak D call TRBD2 (5 bases). Trimming removed 0 bases from V and 7 bases from J, with 10 bases in between. The CDR3 totals 13 residues. Germline CDR1 MNHEY, CDR2 SVGEGT. For the CDR3, the DNA is TGTGCCAGCAGTTACTCGATAGGCGGGGAGCAGTACTTC. It codes for CASSYSIGGEQYF.

The chain is built from TRBV5-1 and TRBJ2-7, with a weak D call TRBD1 (5 bases). Germline V gene lookup returns CDR1 SGHRS and CDR2 YFSETQ. V was pared by 2 bases and J by 1 base, with 16 bases between. CDR3 length: 16 residues. CDR3 residues: CASSFRTLGVSYEQYF. In DNA form, the CDR3 reads TGCGCCAGCAGCTTCCGTACCTTAGGGGTATCCTACGAGCAGTACTTC. Looking up the rest from reference TRBV5-1 and TRBJ2-7 gives the full variable domain: KAGVTQTPRYLIKTRGQQVTLSCSPISGHRSVSWYQQTPGQGLQFLFEYFSETQRNKGNFPGRFSGRQFSNSRSEMNVSTLELGDSALYLCASSFRTLGVSYEQYFGPGTRLTVT.

The chain links TRBV2 to TRBJ1-1; D not certain. The V end lost 6 bases, the J end lost 1 base, and 9 bases lay between the germline ends. Germline V gives CDR1 SNHLY, CDR2 FYNNEI. The CDR3 runs to 13 residues. CDR3 loop: CASSPLWNTEAFF. The CDR3 DNA sequence: TGTGCCAGCAGCCCTTTGTGGAACACTGAAGCTTTCTTT.

The rearrangement uses TRBV18 and TRBJ2-2; 9 bases match TRBD1. The CDR3 totals 17 residues. Per germline, CDR1 KGHSH and CDR2 LQKENI. The junction had 13 bases not matched to a gene; V was cut back by 2 bases and J by 9 bases. The CDR3: CASSPMPGQGTGWELFF. CDR3 sequence (DNA): TGTGCCAGCTCACCAATGCCGGGACAGGGAACGGGCTGGGAGCTGTTTTTT. The variable domain in full, with the rest retrieved from reference TRBV18 and TRBJ2-2, is NAGVMQNPRHLVRRRGQEARLRCSPMKGHSHVYWYRQLPEEGLKFMVYLQKENIIDESGMPKERFSAEFPKEGPSILRIQQVVRGDSAAYFCASSPMPGQGTGWELFFGEGSRLTVL.

The rearrangement joins TRBV5-1 to TRBJ1-2; D is ambiguous. The CDR3 spans 15 residues. CDR1 is SGHRS, CDR2 YFSETQ, per germline. Trimming stripped 1 base from V and 5 bases from J, with 15 bases between. CDR3 bases: TGCGCCAGCAGCTTGTTGCGGGGTTCGGGATATGGCTACACCTTC. Its protein product is CASSLLRGSGYGYTF. The full variable domain, rest sourced from reference TRBV5-1 and TRBJ1-2, is KAGVTQTPRYLIKTRGQQVTLSCSPISGHRSVSWYQQTPGQGLQFLFEYFSETQRNKGNFPGRFSGRQFSNSRSEMNVSTLELGDSALYLCASSLLRGSGYGYTFGSGTRLTVV.

This clone was seen just once. The chain combines TRBV18 with TRBJ2-3; no firm D call. Per germline, CDR1 KGHSH and CDR2 LQKENI. V was shortened by 3 bases and J by 0 bases, with 7 bases between the two germline ends. CDR3 size: 14 residues. CDR3 region: CASSPEPSTDTQYF. The CDR3 DNA reads TGTGCCAGCTCACCGGAGCCTAGCACAGATACGCAGTATTTT.

V is TRBV10-3 and J is TRBJ2-2; D gene unclear. The CDR3 is made up of 11 amino acids. V lost 6 bases and J lost 8, with 7 bases in between. The germline V gene has CDR1 ENHRY and CDR2 SYGVKD. In nucleotides, the CDR3 is TGTGCCATCAGCGCCCTAGGGGAGCTGTTTTTT. Residues: CAISALGELFF.

CDR3 loop: CASTSSGGPGSYNEQFF. DNA of the CDR3: TGCGCCAGCACCTCCTCGGGGGGACCGGGCTCCTACAATGAGCAGTTCTTC. This sequence joins TRBV4-1 and TRBJ2-1, with 7 positions matching TRBD2. J was trimmed by 0 bases and V by 7 bases; bases with no gene match: 12. This CDR3 is built from 17 residues. Germline CDR1 is MGHRA and CDR2 is YSYEKL.

The chain uses TRBV24-1 and TRBJ1-2; 7 bases align to TRBD1. Germline V gives CDR1 KGHDR, CDR2 SFDVKD. After removal of 5 bases from V and 4 bases from J, the junction contained 9 bases not matched to a gene. The CDR3 runs 15 residues. Here the CDR3 DNA reads TGTGCCACCAGTGCGGGGCCGGACAGGACCTATGGCTACACCTTC. It yields the protein CATSAGPDRTYGYTF.